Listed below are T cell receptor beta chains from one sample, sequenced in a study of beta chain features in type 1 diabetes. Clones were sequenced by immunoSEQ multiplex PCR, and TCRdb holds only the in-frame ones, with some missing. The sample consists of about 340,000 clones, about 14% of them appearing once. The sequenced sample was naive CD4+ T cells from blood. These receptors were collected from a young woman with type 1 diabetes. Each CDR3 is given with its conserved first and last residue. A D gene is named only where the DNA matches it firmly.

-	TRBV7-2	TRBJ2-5	CASSFQWLGGETQYF
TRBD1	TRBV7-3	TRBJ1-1	CASSFDRDTEAFF
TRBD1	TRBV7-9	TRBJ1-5	CASSSQGANQPQHF
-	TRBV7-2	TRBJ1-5	CASSLGSRVQGQPQHF
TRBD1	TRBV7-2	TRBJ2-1	CASSLMGQGYNEQFF
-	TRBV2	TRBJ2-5	CASSGHFQETQYF
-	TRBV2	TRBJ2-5	CASRRELQETQYF
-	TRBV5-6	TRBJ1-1	CASSVGGGAEAFF
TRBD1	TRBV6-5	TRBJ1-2	CASSSIGTGPIYGYTF
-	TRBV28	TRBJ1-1	CASSRSDRNTEAFF
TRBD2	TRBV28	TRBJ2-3	CASRLAAWRDTQYF
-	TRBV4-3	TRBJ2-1	CASSQDFPTTYNEQFF
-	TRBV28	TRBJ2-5	CASGGEETQYF
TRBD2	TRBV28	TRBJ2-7	CASLGGSHEQYF
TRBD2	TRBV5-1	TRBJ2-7	CASSAGTSGSYEQYF
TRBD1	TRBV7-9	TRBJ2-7	CASSPLTGEYEQYF
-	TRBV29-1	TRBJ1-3	CSVVVGLNSGNTIYF
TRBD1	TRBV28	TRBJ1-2	CASTLRDRGPYGYTF
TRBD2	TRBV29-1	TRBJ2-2	CSVARTSGNAGELFF
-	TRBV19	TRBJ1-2	CASSGYGYTF
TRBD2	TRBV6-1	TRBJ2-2	CASRGLVGGELFF
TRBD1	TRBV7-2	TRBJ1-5	CASSPTGVGQPQHF
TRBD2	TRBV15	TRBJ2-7	CATSRSGDSYEQYF
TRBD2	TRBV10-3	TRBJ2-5	CALSPSGRETQYF
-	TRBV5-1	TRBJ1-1	CASSSPLLSTEAFF
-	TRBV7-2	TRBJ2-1	CASSLGRAGTFRNEQFF
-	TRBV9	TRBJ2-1	CASSPQGGRQFF
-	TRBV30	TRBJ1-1	CAWGQRNTEAFF
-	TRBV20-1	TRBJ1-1	CSASTGTEAFF
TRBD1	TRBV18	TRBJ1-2	CASSPDRGHGYTF
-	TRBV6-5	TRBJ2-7	CASSQTTSWGEQYF
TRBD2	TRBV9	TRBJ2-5	CASSVGGLAGQETQYF
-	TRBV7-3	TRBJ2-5	CASSLLKETQYF
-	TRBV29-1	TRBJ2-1	CSLRRGAGSSYNEQFF
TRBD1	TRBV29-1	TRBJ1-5	CSVGTGDQPQHF
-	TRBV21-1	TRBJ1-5	CASTGRGVRPQHF
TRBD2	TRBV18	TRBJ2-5	CASSPPTSGSGGTQYF
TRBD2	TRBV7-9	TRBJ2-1	CASSPLAGGPEFF
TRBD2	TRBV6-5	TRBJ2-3	CASSSLLAGGNTQYF
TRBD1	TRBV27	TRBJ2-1	CASSLGTGGEQFF
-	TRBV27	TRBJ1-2	CASSQQSSYGYTF
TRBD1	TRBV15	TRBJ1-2	CATSRAAGQGNGYTF
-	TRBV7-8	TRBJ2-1	CASSFDTAGGNEQFF
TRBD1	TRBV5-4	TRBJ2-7	CASSLGTGSSYEQYF
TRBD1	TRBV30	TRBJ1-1	CAWRGDRGLNTEAFF
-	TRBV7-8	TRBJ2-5	CASSIGTLQETQYF
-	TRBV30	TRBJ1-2	CASTMSPATTTTYGYTF
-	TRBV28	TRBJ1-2	CASTPGAPDYGYTF
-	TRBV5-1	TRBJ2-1	CASSLVASDYNEQFF
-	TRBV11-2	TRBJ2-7	CASSPPTRDSTSYF
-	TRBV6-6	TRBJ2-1	CASTKVEGYEQFF